These 6 T cell receptor beta chains share one sample of origin, sequenced in a study of blood T cells in healthy people across ages. Then a second PCR, running roughly 7 to 11 cycles, was carried out with a sample-barcoded 5' primer and a J-beta primer mix. TCRdb reprocessed the 5' RACE reads with MiXCR, giving one entry per CDR3 protein. Altogether about 830,000 distinct CDR3 sequences are present, 60% to 80% being singletons, with the ten largest covering about a quarter. Sequences were obtained from blood. The receptors originated from a man aged 25 to 45 in good health.

This clonotype was counted only a few times. The J gene is TRBJ1-5, the V gene TRBV10-2; TRBD1 aligns across 10 bases. The length of the CDR3 is 17 residues. Germline V lookup: CDR1 WSHSY, CDR2 SAAADI. V lost 0 bases, J lost 4 bases, and 6 bases stayed unmatched. CDR3 loop: CASSESQWTGGNQPQHF. In DNA form, the CDR3 reads TGCGCCAGCAGTGAGTCACAATGGACAGGGGGTAATCAGCCCCAGCATTTT.

As for this clonotype: The junction shows a germline mismatch at one end, possibly a read error. The chain combines TRBV6-2 or TRBV6-3 with TRBJ1-2; D not certain. The CDR3 extends over 12 amino acids. CDR1 and CDR2 (germline): MNHEY, SVGEGT. CDR3 protein: CASSGIQYGYTF. CDR3 DNA sequence: TGTGCTAGCAGCGGAATACAGTATGGCTACACCTTC.

The rearrangement uses TRBV4-3 and TRBJ2-3; 9 nucleotides align to TRBD2. The CDR3 is made up of 16 amino acids. Germline V lookup: CDR1 LGHNA, CDR2 YSLEER. Trimming removed 4 bases from V and 0 bases from J; junction bases left unmatched: 5. The CDR3 loop reads CASSPAGGSSTDTQYF. The DNA of the CDR3 is TGCGCCAGCAGCCCCGCGGGGGGGTCTAGCACAGATACGCAGTATTTT.

This chain uses TRBV28 with TRBJ2-3; a possible D gene is TRBD2 (6 bases). CDR1 MDHEN and CDR2 SYDVKM come from the germline V gene. Trimming stripped 6 bases from V and 2 bases from J, with 33 bases between. This CDR3 is built from 21 residues. Here the CDR3 DNA reads TGTGCCAGCAGGCCACTAGGTGGGGGGACCGGGACGGAAGACTACACAGATACGCAGTATTTT. Residues: CASRPLGGGTGTEDYTDTQYF.

This chain links TRBV24-1 with TRBJ2-2, with no clear D. Germline V gene data show CDR1 as KGHDR and CDR2 as SFDVKD. Trimming took 3 bases from V and 6 from J, leaving 13 bases between them. The CDR3 loop spans 15 amino acids. CDR3 coding DNA: TGTGCCACCAGTGATCTCCTCTTTGGTGCCGGGGAGCTGTTTTTT. The encoded protein is CATSDLLFGAGELFF.

The chain employs TRBV4-3 and TRBJ1-6; D perhaps matches TRBD1 (5 bases). V was clipped by 4 bases and J by 5 bases, with 24 bases between them. This CDR3 region has 19 residues. The V gene's germline CDR1 is LGHNA and CDR2 YSLEER. DNA of the CDR3: TGCGCCAGCAGCCGACTTTGGGACGGGAGCTATTTTAATAATTCACCCCTCCACTTT. This encodes CASSRLWDGSYFNNSPLHF.